The 22 T cell receptor beta chains listed next were all sequenced from one sample in a study of early T cells in non-severe SARS-CoV-2 infection. MiXCR was run by TCRdb on the 5' RACE reads, yielding one entry per CDR3 protein. The table records fewer than 85,000 distinct CDR3 sequences, roughly an eighth of them present only once. The specimen sequenced was whole blood. These receptors originate from an adult who was a healthcare worker with PCR-confirmed SARS-CoV-2 infection or an uninfected control (not recorded which).

V and J are TRBV4-1 and TRBJ1-6; D may be TRBD1 (6 bases). The CDR3 loop spans 14 amino acids. Between the trimmed V and J ends, which lost 3 bases and 7 bases, there was a span of 10 bases. CDR1 and CDR2 (germline): MGHRA, YSYEKL. The CDR3 reads CASSHGQGNSPLHF. The CDR3 region has the DNA TGCGCCAGCAGCCATGGTCAGGGGAATTCACCCCTCCACTTT.

The V gene is TRBV5-1, the J gene TRBJ2-1; D remains unclear. Germline lookup yields CDR1 SGHRS and CDR2 YFSETQ. This CDR3 region has 13 residues. The V end was cut by 4 bases, the J end by 9 bases, with 14 bases between. This CDR3 is CASSEGPQVEQFF. CDR3 nucleotides: TGCGCCAGCAGCGAAGGGCCGCAGGTTGAGCAGTTCTTC.

This clonotype occurred a few times. The CDR3 sequence: CAWSRDRKVSYEQYF. Here the CDR3 DNA reads TGTGCCTGGAGTCGGGACAGGAAAGTCTCCTACGAGCAGTACTTC. The V and J genes are TRBV30 and TRBJ2-7; 8 nucleotides match TRBD1. The germline V gene encodes CDR1 GTSNPN and CDR2 SVGIG (reference sequence). There are 15 residues in the CDR3. V was clipped by 2 bases and J by 0 bases; unmatched bases: 6.

The chain carries TRBV10-3 and TRBJ1-1, with D hard to call. Trimming took off 0 bases at V and 5 bases at J, with 1 base between the two ends. The CDR3 runs to 11 residues. Germline V lookup: CDR1 ENHRY, CDR2 SYGVKD. The CDR3 sequence: CAISESTEAFF. The DNA for the CDR3 is TGTGCCATCAGTGAGTCGACTGAAGCTTTCTTT.

This clonotype was detected many times. The chain carries TRBV7-6 and TRBJ2-7, with 7 bases that match TRBD1. The germline V gene has CDR1 SGHVS and CDR2 FNYEAQ. The CDR3 runs 16 residues. The trim removed 2 bases at V and 1 base at J, leaving 8 bases unmatched. CDR3 amino acids: CASSLFPTGSSYEQYF. CDR3 in DNA: TGTGCCAGCAGCTTATTCCCGACAGGGAGTTCCTACGAGCAGTACTTC.

This clonotype showed up many times. The chain uses TRBV10-3 and TRBJ1-1; 7 positions agree with TRBD1. The CDR3 runs to 13 residues. Germline CDR1 ENHRY, CDR2 SYGVKD. The V segment lost 8 bases and the J segment 3 bases; nucleotides outside the gene matches: 6. The CDR3 region has the DNA TGTGCCATCGAACAGGGGCGGGACACTGAAGCTTTCTTT. The encoded protein is CAIEQGRDTEAFF.

This clonotype has ten or more counts. The CDR3 loop reads CASSPGTSGDNEQFF. As DNA, the CDR3 is TGTGCCAGCTCACCGGGGACTAGCGGGGACAATGAGCAGTTCTTC. V is TRBV18 and J is TRBJ2-1; 13 positions match TRBD2. Trimming cost V 3 bases and J 5 bases; bases outside gene matches: 1. Germline V gives CDR1 KGHSH, CDR2 LQKENI. There are 15 residues in the CDR3.

This clonotype was picked up a small number of times. The rearrangement uses TRBV24-1 and TRBJ2-1, with 9 bases identical to TRBD2. The CDR3 length is 16 residues. Germline lookup yields CDR1 KGHDR and CDR2 SFDVKD. Trimming removed 2 bases from V and 8 bases from J; junction bases left unmatched: 9. The DNA of the CDR3 is TGTGCCACCAGTGATTCCGCTAGCGGGGTGCGGGATGAGCAGTTCTTC. It encodes CATSDSASGVRDEQFF.

The chain links TRBV10-1 to TRBJ2-2, with 7 bases matching TRBD2. Germline assignment: CDR1 WNHNN and CDR2 SYGVQD (reference sequence). V was pared by 6 bases and J by 1 base, with 11 bases of the junction left unmatched. The CDR3 is made up of 17 amino acids. CDR3 protein: CASSEPAGSLNTGELFF. DNA of the CDR3: TGCGCCAGCAGCGAGCCAGCGGGAAGTTTGAACACCGGGGAGCTGTTTTTT.

A word on this clonotype: Being one base from a much bigger clone, this may be a read error. The genes are TRBV6-5 and TRBJ2-6; D unresolved. Trimming left V 6 bases short and J 0 bases short, with 9 bases between. CDR3 length: 15 residues. The germline CDR1 and CDR2 sequences are MNHEY and SVGAGI. The CDR3 DNA sequence: TGTGCCAGCAGCCAACTATCCTCTGGGGCCAACGTCCTGACTTTC. It yields the protein CASSQLSSGANVLTF.

This CDR3 reads CASSLRGSANEQFF. The CDR3, as DNA: TGTGCCAGCAGTTTACGGGGTAGCGCGAATGAGCAGTTCTTC. The chain joins TRBV12-3 or TRBV12-4 to TRBJ2-1; D may be TRBD2 (5 bases). The CDR3 extends over 14 amino acids. V dropped 2 bases and J dropped 7 bases, with 12 bases sitting between them.

The chain carries TRBV12-3 or TRBV12-4 and TRBJ2-7, with no clear D. This CDR3 is 13 amino acids long. V lost 2 bases and J lost 7, with 12 bases in between. CDR3 nucleotide sequence: TGTGCCAGCAGTTTACAGCGCTTTCGGGAGCAGTACTTC. Translation: CASSLQRFREQYF.

This clonotype was seen ten or more times. CDR3 sequence: CASSETRDRQETQYF. The CDR3 bases are TGTGCCAGCAGTGAAACCCGGGACCGCCAAGAGACCCAGTACTTC. The V gene is TRBV6-1, the J gene TRBJ2-5; the D call may be TRBD1 or TRBD2 (5 bases each). The germline gives CDR1 MNHNS, CDR2 SASEGT. The CDR3 covers 15 residues. V was clipped by 2 bases and J by 1 base, with 11 bases between them.

This clonotype was counted at least ten times. This chain joins TRBV5-1 and TRBJ2-3; 9 bases agree with TRBD2. V dropped 2 bases and J dropped 4; count of bases not matched to a gene: 5. Germline V CDR1 and CDR2: SGHRS, YFSETQ. This CDR3 is built from 15 residues. CDR3 region: CASSLRTSASDTQYF. The CDR3, as DNA: TGCGCCAGCAGCTTAAGGACTAGCGCATCAGATACGCAGTATTTT.

This clonotype was found a few times. The genes are TRBV12-5 and TRBJ1-5; TRBD1 might be the D (5 bases). V gave up 6 bases and J gave up 6 bases, with 12 bases separating them. CDR1 LGHNT and CDR2 FRNRAP come from the germline V gene. The CDR3 loop spans 13 amino acids. In DNA, the CDR3 is TGTGCTAGTGGCCTCACACAGGCTCAGCCCCAGCATTTT. This encodes CASGLTQAQPQHF.

The sample holds many counts of this clonotype. The J gene is TRBJ1-2, the V gene TRBV10-3; maybe TRBD1 (5 bases). The germline CDR1 and CDR2 sequences are ENHRY and SYGVKD. V lost 2 bases and J lost 4, with 14 bases in between. The CDR3 totals 15 residues. CDR3 in DNA: TGTGCCATCAGTGAGCGGGGCAGGGTGGGCTATGGCTACACCTTC. The encoded protein is CAISERGRVGYGYTF.

The V and J genes are TRBV5-1 and TRBJ1-2, with 10 bases lining up with TRBD1. Germline loops: CDR1 SGHRS, CDR2 YFSETQ. The CDR3 is 15 amino acids. With 4 bases clipped from V and 3 bases from J, the junction kept 6 bases outside the gene matches. For the CDR3, the DNA is TGCGCCAGCAGCCCCGGCGGGACAGGGGACTATGGCTACACCTTC. As protein: CASSPGGTGDYGYTF.

This clonotype was recorded a few times. CDR3 residues: CASSFKGSGQFF. CDR3 bases: TGTGCCAGCAGCTTCAAGGGTTCGGGGCAGTTCTTC. The V call is TRBV7-2, the J call TRBJ2-1; D is ambiguous. Trimming shortened V by 3 bases and J by 12 bases, and 12 bases separated the two germline ends. The CDR3 runs 12 residues. CDR1 is SGHTA, CDR2 FQGNSA, per germline.

This clonotype has ten or more counts. The chain links TRBV9 to TRBJ1-2; D not resolved. Trimming took 3 bases from V and 2 from J, leaving 5 bases between them. This CDR3 spans 12 amino acids. Germline V gene data show CDR1 as SGDLS and CDR2 as YYNGEE. This chain's CDR3 is CASSASNYGYTF. For the CDR3, the DNA is TGTGCCAGCAGCGCCTCAAACTATGGCTACACCTTC. Full variable domain (outside the CDR3, taken from reference TRBV9 and TRBJ1-2): DSGVTQTPKHLITATGQRVTLRCSPRSGDLSVYWYQQSLDQGLQFLIQYYNGEERAKGNILERFSAQQFPDLHSELNLSSLELGDSALYFCASSASNYGYTFGSGTRLTVV.

Ten or more counts support this clonotype. The V call is TRBV12-3 or TRBV12-4, the J call TRBJ1-1; D remains unclear. V was clipped by 3 bases and J by 1 base, with 12 bases between them. The CDR3 has 15 residues. CDR3 region: CASSFLVGANTEAFF. As DNA, the CDR3 is TGTGCCAGCAGTTTTTTGGTGGGCGCGAACACTGAAGCTTTCTTT.

This clonotype was seen more than once but under ten times. This chain uses TRBV12-5 with TRBJ1-5; perhaps TRBD1 as D (6 bases). Germline loops: CDR1 LGHNT, CDR2 FRNRAP. The CDR3 sequence is 16 residues long. V dropped 0 bases and J dropped 4 bases, with 13 bases sitting between them. The CDR3 DNA is TGTGCTAGTGGTTTGGTACTCGGGACACTAAATCAGCCCCAGCATTTT. Its translation is CASGLVLGTLNQPQHF.

This clonotype appeared a few times. V is TRBV4-2 and J is TRBJ2-7; TRBD1 matches 7 bases. Trimming cost V 7 bases and J 7 bases; bases outside gene matches: 25. CDR1 is LGHNA and CDR2 is YNFKEQ in the germline V gene. CDR3 size: 18 residues. The CDR3 DNA reads as TGTGCCAGCATCGACCGAAGGGGGCAGGTGGTCTACCTTATAGAGCAGTACTTC. This codes for CASIDRRGQVVYLIEQYF.